This T cell receptor beta chain was documented in a study of regulatory T cells in long-lasting Graves disease. Study-wide results and limits: Gene preferences differed: TRBV28, TRBJ1-2, TRBJ2-5 in persistent cases.

Germline CDR1 is DFQATT and CDR2 is SNEGSKA (reference sequence). Trimming pared 2 bases from V and 5 bases from J, leaving 18 bases between. The CDR3 spans 16 residues. On this clonotype: Its target is not known.

Arm-PCR of CDR3 regions and iRepertoire HTBI primers were used to build TCR beta libraries. Per the authors' pipeline: The samples included around 65 TRBV and 14 TRBJ segments. TCRdb recomputed calls from the multiplex PCR reads with MiXCR, one row per CDR3 protein. TCRdb, not the original authors, processed these V and J calls. The table records roughly 450,000 distinct CDR3 sequences, 20% of them present only once. The time point was: persistent/refractory GD, antithyroid drugs over 5 years with positive TRAb. PBMCs provided the RNA from which the TCR library was made. Diagnoses of Graves' disease were made by American Thyroid Association guidelines.

Sequenced here: peripheral blood mononuclear cells (PBMCs), sampled when the disease was refractory, from a patient treated with antithyroid drugs. V gene TRBV20-1 combines with J gene TRBJ2-2; D is possibly TRBD1 (6 bases). This TCR derives from a female donor with Graves disease. This CDR3 is CSARLSGVMGTGELFF. CDR3 in DNA: TGCAGTGCTAGATTGTCAGGGGTAATGGGGACCGGGGAGCTGTTTTTT.